This entry features one T cell receptor beta chain sequence. Its matching antigen is unknown. This CDR3 region has 14 residues. Trimming removed 7 bases at V and 1 base at J, with 11 bases between. CDR1 and CDR2 (germline): LNHDA, SQIVND (reference sequence). The assay was immunoSEQ multiplex PCR, and TCRdb's table has in-frame clones only and misses some. The sample holds around 100,000 clones, 75% to 95% seen once. The data originate from a study of OX40 agonist ivuxolimab in advanced cancers. Study observations and caveats: By week 6 at 0.1 to 3.0 mg/kg, blood CD4+ and CD8+ T cells had expanded clonally. Partial responders dosed at 0.1-3.0 mg/kg displayed clonal expansion ranking among the lowest. It was also the case that some nonresponders had low normalized T-cell clonal expansion.

This TCR came from an adult with an advanced solid tumor such as melanoma, head and neck, liver or kidney cancer. Source: CD4+ or CD8+ T cells sorted from blood, taken in a trial of the OX40 agonist ivuxolimab. The genes are TRBV19 and TRBJ1-5; maybe TRBD1 (5 bases). CDR3 bases: TGTGCCAGTACCATGGGGGACAGCAATCAGCCCCAGCATTTT. Residues: CASTMGDSNQPQHF.